Listed here is a single T cell receptor beta chain. Its matching antigen is unknown. The data derive from a study of siplizumab effects on memory and regulatory T cells. Clones were read by immunoSEQ multiplex PCR, and TCRdb kept only the in-frame ones, dropping some. Among tens of thousands of clones listed, roughly nine tenths were seen once. There are 16 residues in the CDR3. Trimming shortened V by 7 bases and J by 2 bases, and 21 bases separated the two germline ends. In germline, CDR1 is SNHLY, CDR2 FYNNEI. Whole-study findings and limits: Mappable alloreactive CD4+ clones came from Treg cells less than 70% of the time on average with siplizumab, against approximately 26% in controls.

This TCR came from a human donor in good health. The sequenced material came from naive CD8+ T cells sorted from blood. The J gene is TRBJ2-7, the V gene TRBV2, with D maybe TRBD1 (8 bases). The CDR3 reads CASTGAGDRSTYEQYF. For the CDR3, the DNA is TGTGCCAGCACCGGGGCGGGGGACAGGTCTACCTACGAGCAGTACTTC.